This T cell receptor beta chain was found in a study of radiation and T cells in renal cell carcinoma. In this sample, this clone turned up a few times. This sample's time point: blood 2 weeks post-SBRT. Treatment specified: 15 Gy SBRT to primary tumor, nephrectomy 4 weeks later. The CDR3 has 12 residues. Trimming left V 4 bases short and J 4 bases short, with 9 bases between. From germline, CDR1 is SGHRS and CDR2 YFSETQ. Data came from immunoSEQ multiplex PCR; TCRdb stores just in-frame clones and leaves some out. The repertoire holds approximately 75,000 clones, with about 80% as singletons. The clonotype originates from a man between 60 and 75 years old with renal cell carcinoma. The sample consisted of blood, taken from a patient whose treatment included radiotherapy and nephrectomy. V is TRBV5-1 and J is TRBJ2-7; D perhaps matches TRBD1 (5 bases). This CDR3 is CASSLDRYEQYF. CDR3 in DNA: TGCGCCAGCAGCCTTGACAGATACGAGCAGTACTTC.